Shown below are 10 T cell receptor beta chains from a single sample sequenced in a study of blood T cell repertoires in COVID-19. Method: immunoSEQ multiplex PCR; TCRdb's copy keeps in-frame clones and lacks some. The sample holds over 120,000 clones, about four fifths seen once. What was sequenced was peripheral blood. Source of these receptors: a woman at least 80 years old with acute or convalescent COVID-19.

This clone came up a few times. Distinct nucleotide sequences in the sample also encode this CDR3. The DNA for the CDR3 is TGTGCCAGTAGTACCCTTAATCAGCCCCAGCATTTT. Amino acid sequence: CASSTLNQPQHF. The chain combines TRBV19 with TRBJ1-5; D remains unclear. This CDR3 is built from 12 residues. The V gene's germline CDR1 is LNHDA and CDR2 SQIVND (reference sequence). V was clipped by 4 bases and J by 4 bases, with 5 bases between them.

The chain joins TRBV7-9 to TRBJ1-6; D is unresolved. Trimming took off 4 bases at V and 0 bases at J, with 7 bases between the two ends. CDR1 and CDR2 from the germline V gene are SEHNR and FQNEAQ (reference sequence). This CDR3 has 15 amino acids. This CDR3 reads CASSSGSSYNSPLHF. The CDR3 DNA reads as TGTGCCAGCAGCTCGGGTTCCTCCTATAATTCACCCCTCCACTTT.

The chain combines TRBV4-2 with TRBJ2-7; D possibly corresponds to TRBD1 (5 bases). Germline loops: CDR1 LGHNA, CDR2 YNFKEQ. The CDR3 has 14 residues. Trimming left V 0 bases short and J 2 bases short, with 8 bases between. The CDR3 DNA is TGTGCCAGCAGCCAAGATAGGGGTCCCTACGAGCAGTACTTC. Amino acid sequence: CASSQDRGPYEQYF.

The rearrangement joins TRBV4-3 to TRBJ2-5, with 13 bases fitting TRBD2. V gave up 3 bases and J gave up 14 bases; unmatched junction bases: 12. CDR1 is LGHNA, CDR2 YSLEER, per germline. This CDR3 is built from 15 residues. CDR3 sequence reads: CASSHGTSGEQGIYF. For the CDR3, the DNA is TGCGCCAGCAGCCACGGGACTAGCGGGGAGCAAGGCATTTACTTC.

The V call is TRBV7-9, the J call TRBJ1-6; 10 bases map to TRBD1. Trimming at V came to 7 bases and at J to 10 bases, leaving 7 bases not matched to a gene. The germline V gene encodes CDR1 SEHNR and CDR2 FQNEAQ (reference sequence). The CDR3 runs to 14 residues. CDR3 region: CASTQTGGGSPLHF. CDR3 DNA sequence: TGTGCCAGCACCCAGACAGGGGGCGGCTCACCCCTCCACTTT.

The CDR3 bases are TGTGCCAGCAGTAGGGCCGGGACACCCGTAATACACAATGAGCAGTTCTTC. It encodes CASSRAGTPVIHNEQFF. The chain combines TRBV6-2 or TRBV6-3 with TRBJ2-1; D possibly corresponds to TRBD1 (6 bases). This CDR3 contains 17 residues. Germline loops: CDR1 MNHEY, CDR2 SVGEGT. Trimming took off 5 bases at V and 5 bases at J, with 22 bases between the two ends.

The count of this clone is one. V and J are TRBV15 and TRBJ2-1; possibly TRBD1 for D (6 bases). The CDR3 covers 17 residues. Germline V gene data show CDR1 as LNHNV and CDR2 as YYDKDF (reference sequence). The V and J ends lost 1 base and 12 bases respectively, with 25 bases between them. The CDR3 coding sequence is TGTGCCACCAGCAGAGGAACCAATTGGGGGACACCCACCTGGCAGTTCTTC. As protein: CATSRGTNWGTPTWQFF.

This chain joins TRBV7-2 and TRBJ1-2; D remains unclear. Germline CDR1 SGHTA, CDR2 FQGNSA. Trimming cost V 2 bases and J 6 bases, with 7 bases left between them. The CDR3 runs 12 residues. CDR3 protein: CASSLYSNGYTF. The CDR3 DNA follows: TGTGCCAGCAGCTTATACAGCAATGGCTACACCTTC.

This chain links TRBV2 with TRBJ2-5, with D unclear. This CDR3 spans 13 amino acids. V was pared by 6 bases and J by 5 bases, with 13 bases between. Germline V gene data show CDR1 as SNHLY and CDR2 as FYNNEI. Here the CDR3 reads CASSYAFRETQYF. The CDR3 DNA is TGTGCCAGCAGCTACGCCTTCCGGGAGACCCAGTACTTC.

This chain uses TRBV6-2 or TRBV6-3 with TRBJ1-4; 9 bases match TRBD1. Germline V gene lookup returns CDR1 MNHEY and CDR2 SVGEGT. The CDR3 length is 15 residues. V was pared by 5 bases and J by 9 bases, with 10 bases of the junction left unmatched. In DNA, the CDR3 is TGTGCCAGCAGTCACACCGGGACAGGGAAGAAAAAACTGTTTTTT. Translated, it gives CASSHTGTGKKKLFF.